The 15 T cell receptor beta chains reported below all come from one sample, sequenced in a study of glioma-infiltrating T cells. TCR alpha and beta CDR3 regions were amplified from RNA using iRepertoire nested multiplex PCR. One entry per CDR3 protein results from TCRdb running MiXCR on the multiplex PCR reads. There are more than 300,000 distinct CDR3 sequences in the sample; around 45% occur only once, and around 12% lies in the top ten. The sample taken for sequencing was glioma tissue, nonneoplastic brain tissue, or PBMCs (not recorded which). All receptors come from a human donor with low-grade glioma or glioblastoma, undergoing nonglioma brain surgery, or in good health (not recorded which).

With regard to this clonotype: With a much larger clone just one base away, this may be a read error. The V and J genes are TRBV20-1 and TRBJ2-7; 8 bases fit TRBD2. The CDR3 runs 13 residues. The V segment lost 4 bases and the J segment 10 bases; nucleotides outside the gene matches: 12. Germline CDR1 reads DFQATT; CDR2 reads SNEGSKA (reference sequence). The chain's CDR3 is CSATPPLLAVQYF. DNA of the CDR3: TGCAGTGCTACTCCCCCCCTACTAGCGGTTCAGTACTTC.

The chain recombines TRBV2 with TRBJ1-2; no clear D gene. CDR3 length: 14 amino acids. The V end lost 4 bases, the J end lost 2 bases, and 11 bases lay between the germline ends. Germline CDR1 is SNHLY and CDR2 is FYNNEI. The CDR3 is CASSVTGSNYGYTF. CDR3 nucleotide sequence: TGTGCCAGCAGTGTAACGGGATCGAACTATGGCTACACCTTC.

CDR3 sequence: CASSQDLGTHYNEQFF. The CDR3 DNA is TGCGCCAGCAGCCAAGATCTCGGGACTCATTACAATGAGCAGTTCTTC. This sequence joins TRBV4-3 and TRBJ2-1; a weak D match, TRBD2 (6 bases). Trimming took 0 bases from V and 4 from J, leaving 13 bases between them. This CDR3 contains 16 residues. From germline, CDR1 is LGHNA and CDR2 YSLEER.

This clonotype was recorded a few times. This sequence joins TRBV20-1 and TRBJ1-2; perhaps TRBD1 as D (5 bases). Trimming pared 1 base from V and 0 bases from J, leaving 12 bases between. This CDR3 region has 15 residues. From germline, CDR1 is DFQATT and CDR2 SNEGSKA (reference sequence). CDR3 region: CSARGGPIANYGYTF. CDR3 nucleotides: TGCAGTGCTAGAGGGGGCCCAATAGCTAACTATGGCTACACCTTC.

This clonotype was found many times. In DNA form, the CDR3 reads TGTGCCAGCAGAGTCTCCGGGGGCGGCAATGAGCAGTTCTTC. Its protein product is CASRVSGGGNEQFF. The chain carries TRBV6-1 and TRBJ2-1; D may match TRBD1 or TRBD2 (6 bases each). The germline V gene encodes CDR1 MNHNS and CDR2 SASEGT. The CDR3 spans 14 residues. The V end was cut by 6 bases, the J end by 6 bases, with 15 bases between.

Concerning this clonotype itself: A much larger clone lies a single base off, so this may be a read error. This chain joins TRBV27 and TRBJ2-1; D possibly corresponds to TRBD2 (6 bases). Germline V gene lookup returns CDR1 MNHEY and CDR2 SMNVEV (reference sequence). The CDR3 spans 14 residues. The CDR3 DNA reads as TGTGCCAGCAGTTTGAGTAGCGGTTACAGTGAGCAGTTCTTC. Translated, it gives CASSLSSGYSEQFF.

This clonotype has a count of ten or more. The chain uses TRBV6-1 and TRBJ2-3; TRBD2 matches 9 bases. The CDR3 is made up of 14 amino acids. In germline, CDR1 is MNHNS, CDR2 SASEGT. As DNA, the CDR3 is TGTACCACCAGGGGTAGCGGGAGCGCAGATACGCAGTATTTT. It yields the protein CTTRGSGSADTQYF.

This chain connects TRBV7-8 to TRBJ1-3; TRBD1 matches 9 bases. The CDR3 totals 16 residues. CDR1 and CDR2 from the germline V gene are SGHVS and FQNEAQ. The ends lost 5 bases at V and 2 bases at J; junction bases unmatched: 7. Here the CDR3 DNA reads TGTGCCAGCAGCCCCTACAGGGGGCAGCCTGGAAACACCATATATTTT. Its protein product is CASSPYRGQPGNTIYF.

The CDR3 region has the DNA TGCGCCAGCAGCCAAGACTTTTGGAGGGCCGATCAGCCCCAGCATTTT. It translates to CASSQDFWRADQPQHF. The chain combines TRBV4-1 with TRBJ1-5; the D is unclear. The CDR3 covers 16 residues. V gave up 0 bases and J gave up 5 bases, with 14 bases separating them. Looked up from germline, CDR1 is MGHRA and CDR2 is YSYEKL.

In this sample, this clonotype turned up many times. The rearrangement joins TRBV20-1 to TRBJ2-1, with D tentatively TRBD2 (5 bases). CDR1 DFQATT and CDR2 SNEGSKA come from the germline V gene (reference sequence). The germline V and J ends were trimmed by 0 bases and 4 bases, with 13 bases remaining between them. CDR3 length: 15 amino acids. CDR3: CSARDLRESYNEQFF. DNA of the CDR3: TGCAGTGCTAGAGATCTGAGGGAGTCTTACAATGAGCAGTTCTTC.

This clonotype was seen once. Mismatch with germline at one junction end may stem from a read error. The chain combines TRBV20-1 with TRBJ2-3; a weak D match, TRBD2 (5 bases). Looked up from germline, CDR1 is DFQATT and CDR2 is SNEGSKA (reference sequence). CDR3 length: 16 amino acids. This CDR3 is CGARDWARGSTDTQYF. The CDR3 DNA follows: TGCGGTGCTAGAGATTGGGCTAGAGGGAGCACAGATACGCAGTATTTT.

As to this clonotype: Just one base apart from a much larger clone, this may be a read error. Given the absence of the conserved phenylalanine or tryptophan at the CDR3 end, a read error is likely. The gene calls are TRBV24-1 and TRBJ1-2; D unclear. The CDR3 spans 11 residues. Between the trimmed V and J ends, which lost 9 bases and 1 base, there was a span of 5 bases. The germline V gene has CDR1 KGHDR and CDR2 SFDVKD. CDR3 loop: CATGSNYGYTS. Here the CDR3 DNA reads TGTGCCACCGGCAGTAACTATGGCTACACCTCC.

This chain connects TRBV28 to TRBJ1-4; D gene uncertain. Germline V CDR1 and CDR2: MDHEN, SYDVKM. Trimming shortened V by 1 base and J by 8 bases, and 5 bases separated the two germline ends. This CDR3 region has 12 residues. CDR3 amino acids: CASSLLPEKLFF. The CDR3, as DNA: TGTGCCAGCAGTTTATTGCCCGAAAAACTGTTTTTT.

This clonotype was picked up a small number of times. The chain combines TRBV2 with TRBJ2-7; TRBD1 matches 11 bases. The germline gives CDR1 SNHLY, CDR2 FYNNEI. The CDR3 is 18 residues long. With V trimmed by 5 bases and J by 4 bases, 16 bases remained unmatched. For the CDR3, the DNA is TGTGCCAGCAGTTGGATTTTGTCCGGGACAGGGGGAAGGTACGAGCAGTACTTC. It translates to CASSWILSGTGGRYEQYF.

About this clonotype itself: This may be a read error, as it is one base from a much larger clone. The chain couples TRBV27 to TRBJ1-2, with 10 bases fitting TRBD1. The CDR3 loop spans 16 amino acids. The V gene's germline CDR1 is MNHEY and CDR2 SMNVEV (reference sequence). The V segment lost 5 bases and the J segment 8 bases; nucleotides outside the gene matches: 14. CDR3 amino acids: CASSAETGGYWDGYTF. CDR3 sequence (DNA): TGTGCCAGCAGTGCCGAGACAGGGGGCTACTGGGACGGCTACACCTTC.